A single sample is the source of the 16 T cell receptor beta chains below, sequenced in a study of PD-1 blockade in classical Hodgkin lymphoma. Time point specified: cycle 4 day 1 (C4D1), after about 6 weeks of nivolumab. Each patient experienced a relapse that followed autologous stem cell transplantation, and brentuximab vedotin exposure varied. The assay was immunoSEQ multiplex PCR, and TCRdb's table has in-frame clones only and misses some. The table has roughly 60,000 clones, about 90% seen once; the top ten hold 10%. This specimen consisted of peripheral blood mononuclear cells (PBMCs), obtained before the fourth cycle of nivolumab. The receptors were sampled from a human donor with classical Hodgkin lymphoma.

J is TRBJ1-2 and V is TRBV10-3; weak D call: TRBD1 (6 bases). The V end lost 6 bases, the J end lost 6 bases, and 17 bases lay between the germline ends. Looked up from germline, CDR1 is ENHRY and CDR2 is SYGVKD. The CDR3 has 14 residues. The CDR3 DNA reads TGTGCCATCAGCCGGGACATTGGAAGGGATGGCTACACCTTC. Translated: CAISRDIGRDGYTF.

The chain joins TRBV5-6 to TRBJ1-5, with 7 bases fitting TRBD1. The J segment lost 5 bases and the V segment lost 1 base, leaving 6 bases of the junction unmatched. Germline V CDR1 and CDR2: SGHDT, YYEEEE. This CDR3 is 15 amino acids long. CDR3 bases: TGTGCCAGCAGCTTGTGGCAGGGGGGCGATCAGCCCCAGCATTTT. It codes for CASSLWQGGDQPQHF.

The V call is TRBV19, the J call TRBJ2-3, with D unclear. CDR1 and CDR2 (germline): LNHDA, SQIVND (reference sequence). Trimming removed 4 bases from V and 2 bases from J, with 13 bases in between. CDR3 length: 15 residues. The CDR3 DNA is TGTGCCAGTAGTAGGGCGGCAGCCTACACAGATACGCAGTATTTT. Translated: CASSRAAAYTDTQYF. The complete variable domain, with remaining parts taken from reference TRBV19 and TRBJ2-3, reads DGGITQSPKYLFRKEGQNVTLSCEQNLNHDAMYWYRQDPGQGLRLIYYSQIVNDFQKGDIAEGYSVSREKKESFPLTVTSAQKNPTAFYLCASSRAAAYTDTQYFGPGTRLTVL.

The chain has TRBV4-1 and TRBJ1-2; D remains unclear. The V and J ends lost 0 bases and 7 bases respectively, with 12 bases between them. Germline CDR1 MGHRA, CDR2 YSYEKL. The CDR3 totals 14 residues. The CDR3 loop reads CASSQDPHPIGYTF. CDR3 DNA: TGCGCCAGCAGCCAAGATCCCCACCCGATTGGCTACACCTTC.

The chain combines TRBV5-1 with TRBJ1-1; D perhaps matches TRBD1 (5 bases). V was shortened by 1 base and J by 3 bases, with 10 bases between the two germline ends. Germline V gene data show CDR1 as SGHRS and CDR2 as YFSETQ. The CDR3 covers 14 residues. The CDR3 loop is CASSLRGVHTEAFF. The CDR3 region has the DNA TGCGCCAGCAGCTTGCGAGGGGTCCACACTGAAGCTTTCTTT.

V is TRBV14 and J is TRBJ1-1, with 9 bases identical to TRBD1. There are 13 residues in the CDR3. Per the germline V gene, CDR1 is SGHDN and CDR2 is FVKESK. V gave up 5 bases and J gave up 11 bases; unmatched junction bases: 9. The CDR3 coding sequence is TGTGCCAGCAGCTTTACTACAGGGGGCTCGGCTTTCTTT. Its translation is CASSFTTGGSAFF.

This clone was counted between two and nine times. The gene calls are TRBV6-5 and TRBJ1-1; maybe TRBD1 (6 bases). V lost 2 bases, J lost 4 bases, and 11 bases lay in between. The germline CDR1 and CDR2 sequences are MNHEY and SVGAGI. The CDR3 is 14 residues long. The CDR3 reads CASSYKRGGTEAFF. The CDR3 nucleotides read TGTGCCAGCAGTTACAAGCGAGGGGGCACTGAAGCTTTCTTT.

V is TRBV7-6 and J is TRBJ2-1, with a weak D call TRBD2 (5 bases). The length of the CDR3 is 14 residues. Per the germline V gene, CDR1 is SGHVS and CDR2 is FNYEAQ. Trimming left V 5 bases short and J 4 bases short, with 12 bases between. CDR3 region: CASSLTGIYNEQFF. CDR3 sequence (DNA): TGTGCCAGCAGCCTAACGGGGATATACAATGAGCAGTTCTTC.

In nucleotides, the CDR3 is TGTGCCAGCTCGCTAGTTAGGTACAATGAGCAGTTCTTC. Translating gives CASSLVRYNEQFF. The V call is TRBV18, the J call TRBJ2-1; D not resolved. V was shortened by 6 bases and J by 4 bases, with 10 bases between the two germline ends. Germline V CDR1 and CDR2: KGHSH, LQKENI. This CDR3 comprises 13 residues.

Regarding this clone: One end of the junction does not line up with germline, which may come from a read error. J is TRBJ2-5 and V is TRBV7-7; no clear D. The CDR3 is 14 residues long. Looked up from germline, CDR1 is SSHAT and CDR2 is FNYEAQ (reference sequence). The CDR3 loop is CASSFGPDQETQYF. Here the CDR3 DNA reads TGTGCTAGCAGCTTTGGTCCAGACCAAGAGACCCAGTACTTC.

The CDR3 is CASSLVGAVQETQYF. CDR3 in DNA: TGCGCCAGCAGCTTGGTGGGGGCCGTTCAAGAGACCCAGTACTTC. This chain links TRBV5-1 with TRBJ2-5; D may be TRBD1 (6 bases). V lost 0 bases to trimming and J lost 2 bases, with 11 bases between them. CDR1 is SGHRS and CDR2 is YFSETQ in the germline V gene. This CDR3 has 15 amino acids.

V and J are TRBV6-1 and TRBJ1-2; TRBD1 is a possible D gene (5 bases). This CDR3 has 15 residues. Trimming shortened V by 5 bases and J by 2 bases, and 15 bases separated the two germline ends. Germline CDR1 and CDR2: MNHNS and SASEGT. CDR3 bases: TGTGCCAGCAGTAAGAGTACAGGACCCAACTATGGCTACACCTTC. It codes for CASSKSTGPNYGYTF.

In this sample, this clone turned up once. The J gene is TRBJ2-1, the V gene TRBV4-2; TRBD2 aligns across 9 bases. The J segment lost 6 bases and the V segment lost 4 bases, leaving 4 bases of the junction unmatched. This CDR3 is 14 amino acids long. Germline V gives CDR1 LGHNA, CDR2 YNFKEQ. This CDR3 reads CASSPGLAGNEQFF. The CDR3 DNA reads TGTGCCAGCAGCCCGGGACTAGCAGGCAATGAGCAGTTCTTC.

The chain is built from TRBV19 and TRBJ2-7; D gene ambiguous. Germline V gives CDR1 LNHDA, CDR2 SQIVND (reference sequence). Trimming left V 10 bases short and J 2 bases short, with 18 bases between. The length of the CDR3 is 14 residues. The CDR3 DNA sequence: TGTGCCACAAAATGGGCAGCCGGCACCTACGAGCAGTACTTC. It yields the protein CATKWAAGTYEQYF.

The chain joins TRBV5-4 to TRBJ2-7, with TRBD2 matching over 7 bases. Germline loops: CDR1 SGHNT, CDR2 YYREEE (reference sequence). The CDR3 spans 15 residues. The junction had 10 bases not matched to a gene; V was cut back by 4 bases and J by 3 bases. In DNA, the CDR3 is TGTGCCAGCAGCCCGGGGGGAACTAAGGGCTACGAGCAGTACTTC. It yields the protein CASSPGGTKGYEQYF.

The genes are TRBV15 and TRBJ2-1, with 11 bases matching TRBD1. V lost 5 bases to trimming and J lost 8 bases; unmatched junction nucleotides: 8. The CDR3 covers 15 residues. The germline CDR1 and CDR2 sequences are LNHNV and YYDKDF (reference sequence). This chain's CDR3 is CATSPGQGAVDEQFF. CDR3 DNA: TGTGCCACCAGCCCCGGACAGGGGGCGGTCGATGAGCAGTTCTTC.